The entry that follows covers one T cell receptor beta chain sequence. Its specificity is unknown. The source of the sample is a study of identical twins. Study findings and constraints: Out-of-frame alpha sequences common to twins were enriched for low generation probability.

The CDR3 contains 13 residues. CDR1 is MGHDK and CDR2 is SYGVNS in the germline V gene. Trimming took 5 bases from V and 6 from J, leaving 13 bases between them. TCRdb redid the calling of the 5' RACE reads with MiXCR, one entry per CDR3 protein. The sample contains hundreds of thousands of distinct CDR3 sequences, about 20% of which appear only once. These data were also filed under a second study, of T cells expressing NK-cell markers. From that second work: The authors applied an anti-gamma-delta TCR antibody in several experiments, and it restricted sorting to alpha-beta TCR T cells.

This clonotype was obtained from a woman younger than 35 in good health. This chain uses TRBV25-1 with TRBJ1-2; D is undetermined. The sequenced sample was PBMCs. DNA for the CDR3: TGTGCCAGCAGTTATAGGGAATTCGATGGCTACACCTTC. Protein: CASSYREFDGYTF.